This TCR beta chain was profiled in a study of long-term antiretroviral therapy in people with HIV. Study outcomes and limitations: Regardless of time point, clones expanded before ART dominated the repertoire. Blood draws took place between about 2003 and 2017 and possibly involved older ART regimens. Information on adherence, resistance and therapy changes was unavailable.

The assay used was immunoSEQ (version v3.0), run at survey level. Sequencing was designed to cover roughly 35,000-50,000 T-cell genomes in each sample. TCRdb's copy holds only in-frame clones and misses some; the assay was immunoSEQ multiplex PCR. The sample includes 20,000 to 30,000 clones, approximately 90% of them seen just once. Germline V gives CDR1 MGHDK, CDR2 SYGVNS. The V end lost 4 bases, the J end lost 10 bases, and 10 bases lay between the germline ends. This CDR3 has 11 residues. Note on this clone: Its specificity is unknown.

The source was unsorted PBMCs, collected 1.9 years after starting antiretroviral therapy. The chain has TRBV25-1 and TRBJ1-1; D not resolved. The sequence was collected from a woman aged 25-40 years with HIV. CDR3 DNA: TGTGCCAGCAGTGGAGGTTTGGGAGCTTTCTTT. It codes for CASSGGLGAFF. Filled out from reference TRBV25-1 and TRBJ1-1, the complete variable domain reads EADIYQTPRYLVIGTGKKITLECSQTMGHDKMYWYQQDPGMELHLIHYSYGVNSTEKGDLSSESTVSRIRTEHFPLTLESARPSHTSQYLCASSGGLGAFFGQGTRLTVV.